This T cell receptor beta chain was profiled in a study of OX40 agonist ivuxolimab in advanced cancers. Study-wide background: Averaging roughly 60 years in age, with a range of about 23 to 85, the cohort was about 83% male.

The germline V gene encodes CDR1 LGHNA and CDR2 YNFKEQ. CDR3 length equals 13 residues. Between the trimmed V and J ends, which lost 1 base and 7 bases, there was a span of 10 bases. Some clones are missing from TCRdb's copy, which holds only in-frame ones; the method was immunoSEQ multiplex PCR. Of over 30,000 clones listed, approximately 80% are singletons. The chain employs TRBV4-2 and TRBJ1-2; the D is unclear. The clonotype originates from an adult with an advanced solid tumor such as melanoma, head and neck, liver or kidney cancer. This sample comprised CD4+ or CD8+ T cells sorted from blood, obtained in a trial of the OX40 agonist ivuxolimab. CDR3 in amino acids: CASSQGRELGYTF. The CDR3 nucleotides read TGTGCCAGCAGCCAAGGCCGGGAGCTTGGCTACACCTTC.